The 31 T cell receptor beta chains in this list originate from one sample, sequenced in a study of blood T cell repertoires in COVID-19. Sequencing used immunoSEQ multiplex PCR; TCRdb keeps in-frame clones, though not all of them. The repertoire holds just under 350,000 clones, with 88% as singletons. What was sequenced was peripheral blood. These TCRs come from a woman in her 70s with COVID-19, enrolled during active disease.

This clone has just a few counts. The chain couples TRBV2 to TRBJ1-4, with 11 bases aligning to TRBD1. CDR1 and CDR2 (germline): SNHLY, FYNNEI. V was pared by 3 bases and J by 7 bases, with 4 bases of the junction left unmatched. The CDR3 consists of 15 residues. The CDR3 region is CASSEDRGRGEKLFF. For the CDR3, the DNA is TGTGCCAGCAGTGAGGACAGGGGGCGAGGTGAAAAACTGTTTTTT.

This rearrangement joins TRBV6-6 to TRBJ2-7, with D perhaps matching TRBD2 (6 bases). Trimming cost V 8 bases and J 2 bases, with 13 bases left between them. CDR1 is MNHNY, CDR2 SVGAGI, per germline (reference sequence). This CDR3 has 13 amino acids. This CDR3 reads CASFAGGTYEQYF. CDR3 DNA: TGTGCCAGCTTTGCCGGCGGGACCTACGAGCAGTACTTC.

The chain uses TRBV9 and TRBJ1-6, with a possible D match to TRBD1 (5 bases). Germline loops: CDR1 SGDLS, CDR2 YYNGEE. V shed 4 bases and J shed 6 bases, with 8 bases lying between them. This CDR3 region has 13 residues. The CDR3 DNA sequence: TGTGCCAGCAGCCTCGGGGGTAATTCACCCCTCCACTTT. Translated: CASSLGGNSPLHF. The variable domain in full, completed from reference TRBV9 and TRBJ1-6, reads DSGVTQTPKHLITATGQRVTLRCSPRSGDLSVYWYQQSLDQGLQFLIQYYNGEERAKGNILERFSAQQFPDLHSELNLSSLELGDSALYFCASSLGGNSPLHFGNGTRLTVT.

CDR3: CASSIGGLGLTEAFF. For the CDR3, the DNA is TGTGCCAGCAGTATAGGGGGTTTGGGGCTCACTGAAGCTTTCTTT. The chain employs TRBV11-2 and TRBJ1-1; possible D gene TRBD1, 6 bases. V was clipped by 6 bases and J by 4 bases, with 18 bases between them. The germline gives CDR1 SGHAT, CDR2 FQNNGV. The CDR3 length is 15 residues.

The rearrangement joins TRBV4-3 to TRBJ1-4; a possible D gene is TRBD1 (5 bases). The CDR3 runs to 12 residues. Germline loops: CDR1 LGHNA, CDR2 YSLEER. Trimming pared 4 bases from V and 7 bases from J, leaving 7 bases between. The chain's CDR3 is CASSRDSEKLFF. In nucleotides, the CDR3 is TGCGCCAGCAGCCGAGACAGTGAAAAACTGTTTTTT.

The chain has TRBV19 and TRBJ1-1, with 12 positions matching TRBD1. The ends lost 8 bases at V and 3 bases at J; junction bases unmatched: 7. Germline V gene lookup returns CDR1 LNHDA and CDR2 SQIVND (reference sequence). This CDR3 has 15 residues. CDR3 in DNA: TGTGCCAGTGCCGGGACAGGGGGCGTGGACACTGAAGCTTTCTTT. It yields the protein CASAGTGGVDTEAFF.

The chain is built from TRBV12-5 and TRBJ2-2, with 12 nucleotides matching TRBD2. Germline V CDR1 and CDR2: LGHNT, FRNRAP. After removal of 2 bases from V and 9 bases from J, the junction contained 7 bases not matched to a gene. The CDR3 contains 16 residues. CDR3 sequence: CASGLRLAGGPRELFF. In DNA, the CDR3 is TGTGCTAGTGGTTTGCGGCTAGCGGGGGGGCCCAGGGAGCTGTTTTTT. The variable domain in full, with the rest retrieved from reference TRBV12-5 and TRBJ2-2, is DARVTQTPRHKVTEMGQEVTMRCQPILGHNTVFWYRQTMMQGLELLAYFRNRAPLDDSGMPKDRFSAEMPDATLATLKIQPSEPRDSAVYFCASGLRLAGGPRELFFGEGSRLTVL.

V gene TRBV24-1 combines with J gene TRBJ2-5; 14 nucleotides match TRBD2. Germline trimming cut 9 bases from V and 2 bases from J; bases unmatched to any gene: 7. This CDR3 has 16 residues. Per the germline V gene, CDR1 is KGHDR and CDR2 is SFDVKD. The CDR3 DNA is TGTGCCACCGAGACTAGCGGGGGGGCGGGTCAAGAGACCCAGTACTTC. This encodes CATETSGGAGQETQYF.

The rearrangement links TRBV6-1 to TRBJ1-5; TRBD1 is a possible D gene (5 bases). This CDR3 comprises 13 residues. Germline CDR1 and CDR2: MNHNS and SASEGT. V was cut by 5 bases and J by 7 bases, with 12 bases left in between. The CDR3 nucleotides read TGTGCCAGCAGTTATCAGGGAAACCAGCCCCAGCATTTT. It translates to CASSYQGNQPQHF.

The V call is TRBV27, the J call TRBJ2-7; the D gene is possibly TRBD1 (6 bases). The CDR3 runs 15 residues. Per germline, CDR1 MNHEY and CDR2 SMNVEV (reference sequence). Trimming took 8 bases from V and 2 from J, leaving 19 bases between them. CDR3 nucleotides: TGTGCCAGCCGGGACACCGACTTCCACCCCTACGAGCAGTACTTC. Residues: CASRDTDFHPYEQYF.

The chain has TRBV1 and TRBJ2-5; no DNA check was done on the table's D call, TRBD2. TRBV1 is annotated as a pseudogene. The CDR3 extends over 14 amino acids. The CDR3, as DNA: TGCACCAGCAGCAGCGGGGGGAGCCAAGAGACCCAGTACTTC. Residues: CTSSSGGSQETQYF.

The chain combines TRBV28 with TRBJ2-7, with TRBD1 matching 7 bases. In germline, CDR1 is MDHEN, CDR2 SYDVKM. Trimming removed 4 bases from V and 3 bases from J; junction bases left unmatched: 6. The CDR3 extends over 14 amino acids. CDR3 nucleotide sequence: TGTGCCAGCAGTTCAGGGGGAAAACTCTACGAGCAGTACTTC. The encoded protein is CASSSGGKLYEQYF.

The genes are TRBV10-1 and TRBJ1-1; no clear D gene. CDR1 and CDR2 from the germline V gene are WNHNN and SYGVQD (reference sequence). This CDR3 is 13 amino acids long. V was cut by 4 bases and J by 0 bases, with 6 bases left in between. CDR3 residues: CASSVGMNTEAFF. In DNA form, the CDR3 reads TGCGCCAGCAGTGTGGGCATGAACACTGAAGCTTTCTTT.

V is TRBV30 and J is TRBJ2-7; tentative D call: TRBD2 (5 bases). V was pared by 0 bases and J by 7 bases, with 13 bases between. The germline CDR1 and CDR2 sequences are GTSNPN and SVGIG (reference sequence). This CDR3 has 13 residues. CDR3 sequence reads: CAWSVTGEGEQYF. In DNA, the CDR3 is TGTGCCTGGAGTGTTACCGGCGAGGGAGAGCAGTACTTC.

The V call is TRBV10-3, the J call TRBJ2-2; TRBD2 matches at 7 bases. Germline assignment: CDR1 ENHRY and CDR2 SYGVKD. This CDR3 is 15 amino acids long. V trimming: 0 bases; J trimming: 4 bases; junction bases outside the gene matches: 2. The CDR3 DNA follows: TGTGCCATCAGTGAGTCGACGGGGGGCACCGGGGAGCTGTTTTTT. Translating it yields CAISESTGGTGELFF.

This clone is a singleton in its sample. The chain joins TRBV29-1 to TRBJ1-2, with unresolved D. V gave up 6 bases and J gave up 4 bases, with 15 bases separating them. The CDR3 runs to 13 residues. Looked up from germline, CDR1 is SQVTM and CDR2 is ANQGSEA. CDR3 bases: TGCAGCGTGCGGTTTGAGGAGGCCTATGGCTACACCTTC. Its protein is CSVRFEEAYGYTF.

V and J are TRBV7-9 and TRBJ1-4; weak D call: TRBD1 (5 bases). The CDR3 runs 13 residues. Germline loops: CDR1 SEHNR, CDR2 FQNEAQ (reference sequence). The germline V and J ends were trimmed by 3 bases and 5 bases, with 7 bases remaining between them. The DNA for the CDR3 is TGTGCCAGCAGCTTGGACATAAATGAAAAACTGTTTTTT. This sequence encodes CASSLDINEKLFF.

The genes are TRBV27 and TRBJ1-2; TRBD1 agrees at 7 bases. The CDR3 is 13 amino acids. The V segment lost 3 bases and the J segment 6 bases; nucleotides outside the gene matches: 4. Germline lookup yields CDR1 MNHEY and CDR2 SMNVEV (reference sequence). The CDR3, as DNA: TGTGCCAGCAGTTTGAAAGGGACAGATGGCTACACCTTC. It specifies CASSLKGTDGYTF.

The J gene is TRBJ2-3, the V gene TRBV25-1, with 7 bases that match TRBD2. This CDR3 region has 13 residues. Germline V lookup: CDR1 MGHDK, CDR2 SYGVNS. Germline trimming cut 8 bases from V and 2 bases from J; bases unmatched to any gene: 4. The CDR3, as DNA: TGTGCCAGCTCGGCGGGAGCCACAGATACGCAGTATTTT. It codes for CASSAGATDTQYF.

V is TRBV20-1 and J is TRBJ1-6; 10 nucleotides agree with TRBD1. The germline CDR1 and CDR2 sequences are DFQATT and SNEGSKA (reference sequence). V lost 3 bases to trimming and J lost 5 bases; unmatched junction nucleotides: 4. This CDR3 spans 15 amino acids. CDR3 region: CSASKGTGDNSPLHF. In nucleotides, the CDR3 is TGCAGTGCTAGTAAAGGGACAGGGGATAATTCACCCCTCCACTTT.

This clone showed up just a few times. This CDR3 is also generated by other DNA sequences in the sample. The CDR3 region has the DNA TGCGCCAGCAGCTTGGCCGGGACAGGCGGGGAAAAACTGTTTTTT. Translated, it gives CASSLAGTGGEKLFF. The chain combines TRBV5-1 with TRBJ1-4, with 8 bases fitting TRBD1. V dropped 0 bases and J dropped 8; count of bases not matched to a gene: 6. The CDR3 runs 15 residues. CDR1 SGHRS and CDR2 YFSETQ come from the germline V gene.

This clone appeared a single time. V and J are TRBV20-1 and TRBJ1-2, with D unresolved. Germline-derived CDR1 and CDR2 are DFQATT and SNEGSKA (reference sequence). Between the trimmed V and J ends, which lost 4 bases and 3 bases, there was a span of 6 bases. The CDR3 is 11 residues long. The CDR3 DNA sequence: TGCAGTGCTATACTCGACTATGGCTACACCTTC. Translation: CSAILDYGYTF.

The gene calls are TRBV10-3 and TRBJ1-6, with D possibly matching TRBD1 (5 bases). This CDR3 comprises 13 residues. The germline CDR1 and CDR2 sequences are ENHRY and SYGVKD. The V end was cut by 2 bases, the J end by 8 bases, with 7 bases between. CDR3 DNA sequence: TGTGCCATCAGTGAGGGCAGGGATTCACCCCTCCACTTT. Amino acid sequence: CAISEGRDSPLHF.

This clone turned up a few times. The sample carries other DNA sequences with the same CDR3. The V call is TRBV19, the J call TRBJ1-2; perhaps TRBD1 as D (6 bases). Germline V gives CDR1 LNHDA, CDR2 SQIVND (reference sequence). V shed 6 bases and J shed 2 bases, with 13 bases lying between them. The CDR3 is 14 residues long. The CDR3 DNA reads TGTGCCAGTAGCCGGGACACTCGGAACTATGGCTACACCTTC. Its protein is CASSRDTRNYGYTF.

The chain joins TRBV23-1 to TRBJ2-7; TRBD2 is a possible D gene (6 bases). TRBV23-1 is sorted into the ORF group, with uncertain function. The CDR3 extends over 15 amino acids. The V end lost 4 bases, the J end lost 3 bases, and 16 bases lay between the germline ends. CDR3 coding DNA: TGCGCCAGCAGTCGATCCGGGACTCAAGACTACGAGCAGTACTTC. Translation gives CASSRSGTQDYEQYF.

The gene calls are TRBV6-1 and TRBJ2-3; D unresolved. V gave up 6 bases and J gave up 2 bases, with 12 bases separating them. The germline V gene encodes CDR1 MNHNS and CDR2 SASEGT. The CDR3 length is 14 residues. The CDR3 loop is CASRQVRVTDTQYF. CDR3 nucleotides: TGTGCCAGCAGGCAGGTGAGAGTCACAGATACGCAGTATTTT.

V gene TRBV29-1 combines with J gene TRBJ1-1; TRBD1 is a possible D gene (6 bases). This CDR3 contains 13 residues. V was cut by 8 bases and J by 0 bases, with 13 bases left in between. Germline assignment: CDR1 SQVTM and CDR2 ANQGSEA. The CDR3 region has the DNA TGCAGCACAGAACAGGGAATGAACACTGAAGCTTTCTTT. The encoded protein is CSTEQGMNTEAFF. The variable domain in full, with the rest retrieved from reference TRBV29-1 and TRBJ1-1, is SAVISQKPSRDICQRGTSLTIQCQVDSQVTMMFWYRQQPGQSLTLIATANQGSEATYESGFVIDKFPISRPNLTFSTLTVSNMSPEDSSIYLCSTEQGMNTEAFFGQGTRLTVV.

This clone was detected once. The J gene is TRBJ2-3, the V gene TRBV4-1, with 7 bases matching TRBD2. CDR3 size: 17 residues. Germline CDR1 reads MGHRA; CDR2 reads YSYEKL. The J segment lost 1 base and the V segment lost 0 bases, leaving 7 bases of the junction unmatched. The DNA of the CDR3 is TGCGCCAGCAGCCAAGATAATATGGCGGGGGGCACAGATACGCAGTATTTT. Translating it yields CASSQDNMAGGTDTQYF.

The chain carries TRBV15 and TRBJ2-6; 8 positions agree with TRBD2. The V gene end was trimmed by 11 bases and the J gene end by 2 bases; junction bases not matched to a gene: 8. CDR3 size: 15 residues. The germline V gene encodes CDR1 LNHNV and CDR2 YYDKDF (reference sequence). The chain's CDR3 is CAFREGVAGANVLTF. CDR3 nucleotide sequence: TGTGCCTTCCGGGAGGGGGTAGCTGGGGCCAACGTCCTGACTTTC.

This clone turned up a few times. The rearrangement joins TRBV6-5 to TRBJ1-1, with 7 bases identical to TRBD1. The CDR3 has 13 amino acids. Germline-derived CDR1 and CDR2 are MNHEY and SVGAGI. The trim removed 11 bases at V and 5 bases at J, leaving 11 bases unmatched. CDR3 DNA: TGTGCCGGCTCAGCGACAGGGACGACTGAAGCTTTCTTT. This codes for CAGSATGTTEAFF.

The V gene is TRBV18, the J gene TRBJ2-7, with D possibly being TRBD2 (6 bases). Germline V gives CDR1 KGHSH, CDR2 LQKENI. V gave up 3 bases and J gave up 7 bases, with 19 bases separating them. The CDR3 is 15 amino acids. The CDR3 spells CASSPRDFPLGEQYF. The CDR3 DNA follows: TGTGCCAGCTCACCCCGGGACTTCCCTCTGGGTGAGCAGTACTTC.